This T cell receptor (beta chain) derives from a study of T cells in Graves' hyperthyroidism and ophthalmopathy. A Clinical Activity Score of at least 3, a NOSPECS grade of at least 4 and a duration under 3 months were recorded in the ophthalmopathy patients. The CDR3 has 12 residues. Trimming shortened V by 2 bases and J by 7 bases, and 8 bases separated the two germline ends. CDR1 and CDR2 (germline): MNHEY, SMNVEV (reference sequence). This clonotype was counted at least ten times. RNA transcripts yielded amplified TCR beta CDR3 regions. The HTBI primer set served for first-round RT-PCR of the TCR CDR3. TCRdb ran MiXCR on the multiplex PCR reads and lists one entry per CDR3 protein. The table shows about 640,000 distinct CDR3 sequences, with roughly 14% occurring only once.

The sequenced sample consisted of blood. The clonotype was recovered from a woman between 50 and 59 years old with Graves' ophthalmopathy. The chain combines TRBV27 with TRBJ1-2, with no clear D. The CDR3 DNA sequence: TGTGCCAGCAGTTTAAAAGGGTTTGGCTACACCTTC. Translated, it gives CASSLKGFGYTF.